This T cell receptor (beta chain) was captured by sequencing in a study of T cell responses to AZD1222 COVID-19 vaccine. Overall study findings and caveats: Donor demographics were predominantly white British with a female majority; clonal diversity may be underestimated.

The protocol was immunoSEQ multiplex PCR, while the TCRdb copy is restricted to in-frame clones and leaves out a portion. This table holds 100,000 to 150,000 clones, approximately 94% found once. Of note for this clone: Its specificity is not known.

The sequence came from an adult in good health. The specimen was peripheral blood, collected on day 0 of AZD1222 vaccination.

Here the CDR3 reads CASSPTVSEAFF. For the CDR3, the DNA is TGTGCCAGCAGTCCCACGGTCTCTGAAGCTTTCTTT. V and J are TRBV28 and TRBJ1-1, with D hard to call. Germline CDR1 is MDHEN and CDR2 is SYDVKM. The CDR3 loop spans 12 amino acids. V was pared by 5 bases and J by 6 bases, with 10 bases between.